The entry that follows covers one T cell receptor (beta chain) sequence. Its specific antigen is unknown. A much larger clonotype is one base distant, so this may be a read error. The donors were roughly 39 Caucasian individuals from Russia, aged 6 to 90 years, who were systemically healthy. About 9.8 milliliters of peripheral blood were drawn from each donor into EDTA-treated Vacutainer tubes. PBMCs were isolated by Ficoll-Paque density-gradient centrifugation, with at least 7 million obtained per sample. Total RNA was extracted from PBMCs with Trizol reagent, with at least 6 micrograms obtained per sample. The percentages of naive CD45RAhigh/CD27high T cells were determined by flow cytometry on a PBMC aliquot from every donor. The data stem from a study of blood T cells in healthy people across ages (dated by TCRdb to 2013 to 2016). Looking at the study overall: In model experiments, template switching captured roughly one uniquely barcoded TCR beta cDNA molecule for every two T cells. For two donors (one aged 18 to 29 and one aged 80 or older), the study analyzed two additional independent replicas of 1 million unique cDNA reads from the same blood draw. Donors of different ages were randomly distributed across sequencing lanes to avoid experimental bias. Using deep sequencing normalized with unique cDNA molecular identifiers, the study measured how TCR beta repertoire diversity changes with age. Four age groups were formed from the donors: young (average about 17 years), middle-aged (approximately 40), aged (around 68) and long-lived (about 80).

Receptors were amplified or captured by 5' RACE. TCRdb shows the sequencer as Illumina HiSeq 2500. A second PCR of about 6 to 12 cycles was run with a J-beta primer mix and a sample-barcoded 5' primer. A unique molecular identifier was introduced onto each TCR beta cDNA molecule by a template-switch 5' adaptor carrying 12 random nucleotides. Each sample yielded at least 2.5 million CDR3-containing paired-end reads. The Mint cDNA synthesis kit, primed by a TRBC-specific oligonucleotide, was used to synthesize first-strand cDNA from all RNA. Following uracil-DNA glycosylase treatment, all cDNA underwent a first 18-cycle PCR with the universal primers M1SS and BC2_uni_R. The study's own analysis went as follows. For normalization, 1 million high-quality reads, each with a distinct molecular identifier, were randomly selected from each sample. Instead of being binned into consensus sequences, reads that shared molecular identifiers were thrown out. CDR3 identification, clonotype clustering and error correction used MiTCR with a Q25 quality threshold and the strictest error-elimination algorithm. Lower-bound total TCR beta diversity was estimated with a nonparametric unseen species model using Euler transformation. TCRdb itself trimmed the public reads at Q25 with fastp, ran MiXCR and retained productive beta chains. All rows with the same CDR3 protein become a single entry with the most common DNA and genes. It is TCRdb's table, rather than the study itself, that gives the V and J calls and clone size. Within this sample are approximately 800,000 distinct CDR3 sequences, with 35% to 40% of them counted one time only. The leading ten clones occupy around 13% of the sample.

The CDR3, cysteine through phenylalanine, is 12 amino acids long. CDR3 DNA only is kept here, 36 bases in frame from base 1. The germline V gene (reference sequence) provides CDR1 SEHNR and CDR2 FQNEAQ. V and J are truncated by 6 bases and 4 bases respectively, leaving an intervening sequence of 7 bases. Overall results and qualifications from the work: As age increased, observed TCR beta diversity per million T cells dropped in a roughly linear way, and a significant reduction was already evident by age 40. Because profiling used bulk unsorted PBMCs, naive and antigen-experienced compartments could not be compared conclusively. Estimates of total diversity from one million sequenced T cells were regarded as lower bounds and underestimates. A strong correlation was found between observed TCR beta diversity and the percentage of naive T cells measured by flow cytometry. Compared with the aged group, the long-lived group had more naive CD4+ T cells, fewer expanded clones and increased TCR diversity, suggesting age selection. The CMV infection status of donors was not known, potentially confounding age-related changes in expanded clonotypes.

The chain is assembled from TRBV7-9 and TRBJ1-5; possibly the D gene is TRBD1, per 5 matching bases. Source material: blood. This receptor was identified in a young man in good health. The CDR3 protein is CASRKGNQPQHF. The base sequence is TGTGCCAGCAGGAAGGGGAATCAGCCCCAGCATTTT.